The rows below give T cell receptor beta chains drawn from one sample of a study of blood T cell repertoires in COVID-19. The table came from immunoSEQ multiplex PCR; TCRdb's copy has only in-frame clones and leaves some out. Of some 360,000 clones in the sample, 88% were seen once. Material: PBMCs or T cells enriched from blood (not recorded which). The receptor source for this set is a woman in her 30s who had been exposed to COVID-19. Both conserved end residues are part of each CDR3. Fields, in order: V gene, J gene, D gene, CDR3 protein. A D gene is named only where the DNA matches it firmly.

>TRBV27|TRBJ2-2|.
CASRLALNTGELFF
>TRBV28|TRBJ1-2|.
CASSTPDTNYGYTF
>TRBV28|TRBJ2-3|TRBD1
CASSFPEQGGTQYF
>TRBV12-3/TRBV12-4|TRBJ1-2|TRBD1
CASSLTGAYGYTF
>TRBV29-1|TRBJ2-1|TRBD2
CSVGLAGGPYNEQFF
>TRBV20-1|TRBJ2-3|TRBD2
CSASEPSGRADTQYF
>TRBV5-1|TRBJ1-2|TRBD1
CASSRLDRNYGYTF
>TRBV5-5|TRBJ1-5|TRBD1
CASSLGGTGDQPQHF
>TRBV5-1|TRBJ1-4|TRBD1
CASSLGGQGNEKLFF
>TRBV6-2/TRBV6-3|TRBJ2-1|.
CASSLSGTPHNEQFF
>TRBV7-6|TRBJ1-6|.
CASSSSSNSPLHF
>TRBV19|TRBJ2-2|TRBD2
CASSISGRSTGELFF
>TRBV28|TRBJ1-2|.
CASSSPGNYGYTF
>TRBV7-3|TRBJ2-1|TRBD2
CASSVPTSAANEQFF
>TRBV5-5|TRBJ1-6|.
CATSGGDSPLHF
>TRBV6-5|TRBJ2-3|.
CASSSVLEGTDTQYF
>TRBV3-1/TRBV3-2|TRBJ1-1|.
CASSQTPGRTEAFF
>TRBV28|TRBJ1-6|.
CASSFRTDHNSPLHF
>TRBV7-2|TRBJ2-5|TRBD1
CASSLGTGNSLETQYF
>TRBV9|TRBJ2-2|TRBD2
CASSVGVAGLNTGELFF
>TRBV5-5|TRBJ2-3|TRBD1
CASSSEGTGPRGNTQYF
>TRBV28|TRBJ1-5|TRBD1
CASSRTGVQNQPQHF
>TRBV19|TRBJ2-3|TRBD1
CASSPPGQGTDTQYF
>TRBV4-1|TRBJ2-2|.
CASSQDWGTLGDTGELFF
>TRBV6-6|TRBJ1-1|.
CASSLRVNTEAFF
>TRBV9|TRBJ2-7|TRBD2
CASSAPGTSSHEQYF
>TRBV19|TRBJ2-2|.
CASSNRVDTGELFF
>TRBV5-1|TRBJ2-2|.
CASSLTSSTGELFF
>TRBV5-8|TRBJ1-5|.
CASSLYAGVHQPQHF
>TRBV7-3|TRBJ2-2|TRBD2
CASSPPGLAGGTGELFF
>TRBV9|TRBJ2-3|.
CASSVGGRDTDTQYF